A selection of T cell receptor beta chains follows, all from one sample in a study of cytomegalovirus exposure and HLA in healthy donors. Assay: immunoSEQ multiplex PCR; the TCRdb copy retains only in-frame clones and omits some. In the table there are 200,000 or so clones, around 83% of which are singletons. Source material: PBMCs. The receptors were gathered from a woman aged 18-35 years in good health and CMV-seronegative. Both conserved end residues are part of each CDR3. D genes are given only for firm matches. Part of the rows lack a size; the others show once, few, many or a class for expanded clones.

TRBD2 TRBJ2-7 - TRBV10-2 TGCGCCAGCAGTGACCCGGGACTAGTTCGGTCCTACGAGCAGTACTTC CASSDPGLVRSYEQYF
- TRBJ2-2 - TRBV10-1 TGCGCCAGCAGTGCCGGGGCGAACACCGGGGAGCTGTTTTTT CASSAGANTGELFF
TRBD2 TRBJ2-5 - TRBV7-9 TGTGCCAGCAGCCCGGGGGCAGCGGGGGTGAAGGAGACCCAGTACTTC CASSPGAAGVKETQYF
TRBD1 TRBJ2-6 - TRBV27 TGTGCCAGTCGGGGACAGCCTCCGTTCTCTGGGGCCAACGTCCTGACTTTC CASRGQPPFSGANVLTF
- TRBJ2-1 few TRBV30 TGTGCCTGGAGTTACTACAATGAGCAGTTCTTC CAWSYYNEQFF
- TRBJ2-1 - TRBV13 TGTGCCAGCAGCCACAGAACCCCCGCCCTGGGGCAGTTCTTC CASSHRTPALGQFF
TRBD1 TRBJ1-2 few TRBV6-5 TGTGCCAGCAGTTACATGGGACAGAATGTCTATGGCTACACCTTC CASSYMGQNVYGYTF
TRBD2 TRBJ2-2 - TRBV5-1 TGCGCCAGCAGAAAACTAGCGGGAGGGCCGGGCACCGGGGAGCTGTTTTTT CASRKLAGGPGTGELFF
TRBD1 TRBJ1-5 - TRBV6-5 TGTGCCAGCAGTTACTCGGGACAGGGAGGATGGCCCCAGCATTTT CASSYSGQGGWPQHF
- TRBJ2-7 once TRBV28 TGTGCCACCTCGGCGGGTCGCTCCTACGAGCAGTACTTC CATSAGRSYEQYF
TRBD1 TRBJ1-2 - TRBV19 TGTGCCAGTAGTCAGACCGGGACAGCCACTTCGTACTATGGCTACACCTTC CASSQTGTATSYYGYTF
TRBD2 TRBJ2-3 once TRBV2 TGTGCCAGCAGTGATCTAGCGGGAGATATTACGCAGTATTTT CASSDLAGDITQYF
- TRBJ1-2 few TRBV7-9 TGTGCCAGCAGCTCTCGAGCTGACTATGGCTACACCTTC CASSSRADYGYTF
TRBD2 TRBJ2-1 - TRBV5-1 TGCGCCAGCAGCTTAACTAGCGGGGGGAACAATGAGCAGTTCTTC CASSLTSGGNNEQFF
- TRBJ2-1 - TRBV27 TGTGCCAGCAGTTACTTGTCGGGTGAGCAGTTCTTC CASSYLSGEQFF
- TRBJ2-2 - TRBV5-1 TGCGCCAGCAGCTTGGAAACTTCTGGCGGGGAGCTGTTTTTT CASSLETSGGELFF
- TRBJ1-1 - TRBV29-1 TGCAGCGCTTGCTTAGGGGCAAACACTGAAGCTTTCTTT CSACLGANTEAFF
- TRBJ1-2 few TRBV19 TGTGCCAGTGCGGCAGGGTACTATGGCTACACCTTC CASAAGYYGYTF
TRBD2 TRBJ2-3 - TRBV5-1 TGCGCCAGCAGCTTGGTCGCAGCGGGGGCAGATACGCAGTATTTT CASSLVAAGADTQYF
TRBD1 TRBJ2-1 - TRBV9 TGTGCCAGCAGCGGCCGTAGGACAGGGACCCACAATGAGCAGTTCTTC CASSGRRTGTHNEQFF
TRBD1 TRBJ1-3 - TRBV5-1 TGCGCCAGCAGCAGGGACAGAACCTCTGGAAACACCATATATTTT CASSRDRTSGNTIYF
- TRBJ2-7 - TRBV6-1 TGTGCCAGCAGTGTGGGGGGCTCCTACGAGCAGTACTTC CASSVGGSYEQYF
- TRBJ2-7 - TRBV11-2 TGTGCCAGCAGCTTAGTCGGAGGAATTCGCCACGAGCAGTACTTC CASSLVGGIRHEQYF
TRBD1 TRBJ1-5 - TRBV7-8 TGTGCCAGCAGCTTACGACAGGGGGAGTATCAGCCCCAGCATTTT CASSLRQGEYQPQHF
TRBD2 TRBJ2-7 - TRBV9 TGTGCCAGCAGCCCACGGGGGGGATACGAGCAGTACTTC CASSPRGGYEQYF
- TRBJ1-1 - TRBV7-9 TGTGCCAGCAGCTTAGAGTATGAGGGTAATTTCTTT CASSLEYEGNFF
TRBD2 TRBJ2-7 - TRBV28 TGTGCCAGCAGTAAGACTAGCGGGACTGGAGGGTACGAGCAGTACTTC CASSKTSGTGGYEQYF
TRBD2 TRBJ2-1 once TRBV5-1 TGCGCCAGCAGCTTGGTGACTAGCGGGGGGGCCTTACGGGTCTTC CASSLVTSGGALRVF